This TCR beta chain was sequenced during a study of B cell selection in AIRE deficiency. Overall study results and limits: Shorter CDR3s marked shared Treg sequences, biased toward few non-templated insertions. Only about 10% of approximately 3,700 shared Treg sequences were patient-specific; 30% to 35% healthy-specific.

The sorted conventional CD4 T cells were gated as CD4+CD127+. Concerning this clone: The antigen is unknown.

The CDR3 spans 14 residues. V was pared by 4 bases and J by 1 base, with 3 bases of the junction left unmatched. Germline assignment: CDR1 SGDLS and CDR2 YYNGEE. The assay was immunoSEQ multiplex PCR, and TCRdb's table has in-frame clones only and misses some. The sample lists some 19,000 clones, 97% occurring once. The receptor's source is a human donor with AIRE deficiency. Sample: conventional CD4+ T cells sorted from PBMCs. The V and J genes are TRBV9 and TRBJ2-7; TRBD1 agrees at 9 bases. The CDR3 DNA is TGTGCCAGCAGCTATGGACAGGGGTCCTACGAGCAGTACTTC. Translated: CASSYGQGSYEQYF.